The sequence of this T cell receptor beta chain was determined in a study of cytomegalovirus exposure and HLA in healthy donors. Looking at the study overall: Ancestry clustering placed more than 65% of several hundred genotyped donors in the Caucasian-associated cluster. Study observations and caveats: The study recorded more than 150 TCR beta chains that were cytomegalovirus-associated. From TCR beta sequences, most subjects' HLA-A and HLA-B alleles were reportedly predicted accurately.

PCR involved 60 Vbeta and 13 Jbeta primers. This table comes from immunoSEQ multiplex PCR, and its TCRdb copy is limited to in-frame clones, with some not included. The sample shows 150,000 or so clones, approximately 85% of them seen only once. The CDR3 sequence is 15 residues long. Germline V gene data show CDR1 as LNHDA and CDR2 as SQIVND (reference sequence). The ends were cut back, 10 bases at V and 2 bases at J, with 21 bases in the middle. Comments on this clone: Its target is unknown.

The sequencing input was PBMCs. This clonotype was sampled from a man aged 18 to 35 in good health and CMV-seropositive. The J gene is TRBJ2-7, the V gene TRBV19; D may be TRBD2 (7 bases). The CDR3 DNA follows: TGTGCCACCTCCCATACGGGGGGCCTGACCTACGAGCAGTACTTC. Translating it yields CATSHTGGLTYEQYF.